This T cell receptor beta chain came from a study of blood T cell repertoires in COVID-19. Overall study context: Samples of COVID-19 (acute and convalescent) were obtained from the United States, Italy and Spain. PBMCs, B-cell-depleted T cells, or T cells provided the cDNA or gDNA that made up the material.

Trimming stripped 2 bases from V and 9 bases from J, with 12 bases between. Germline CDR1 reads SGHRS; CDR2 reads YFSETQ. The CDR3 is 13 residues long. In the original processing: How many nucleated cells were present was estimated from reference gene primer amplification. The protocol was immunoSEQ multiplex PCR, while the TCRdb copy is restricted to in-frame clones and leaves out a portion. V and J calls and clone size are given by that table; D and trimming were obtained from the DNA. The table has 65,000 to 90,000 clones, 89% seen once. The TCR originated in a man older than 75 with acute or convalescent COVID-19. V usage is TRBV5-1 and J usage is TRBJ2-1; D might be TRBD2 (5 bases). The sequenced sample consisted of peripheral blood. The CDR3 nucleotides read TGCGCCAGCAGCTTAGGTGAGGGTCGTGAGCAGTTCTTC. Amino acids: CASSLGEGREQFF. Looking up the rest from reference TRBV5-1 and TRBJ2-1 gives the full variable domain: KAGVTQTPRYLIKTRGQQVTLSCSPISGHRSVSWYQQTPGQGLQFLFEYFSETQRNKGNFPGRFSGRQFSNSRSEMNVSTLELGDSALYLCASSLGEGREQFFGPGTRLTVL.